This TCR beta chain was obtained from a study of PD-1 blockade in classical Hodgkin lymphoma. Time point: cycle 4 day 1 (C4D1), after less than 7 weeks of nivolumab. All the patients suffered relapse after autologous stem cell transplantation, and brentuximab vedotin exposure differed. Clones were sequenced by immunoSEQ multiplex PCR, and TCRdb holds only the in-frame ones, with some missing. This sample has about 94,000 clones, with 85% to 95% found just once. This clone is a singleton in its sample. Germline V gene data show CDR1 as GTSNPN and CDR2 as SVGIG (reference sequence). V shed 2 bases and J shed 7 bases, with 19 bases lying between them. The CDR3 spans 15 residues.

The genes are TRBV30 and TRBJ2-3; possibly TRBD1 or TRBD2 for D (7 bases each). The sample here was peripheral blood mononuclear cells (PBMCs), taken before the fourth cycle of nivolumab. The sequence was collected from a human donor with classical Hodgkin lymphoma. The CDR3 reads CAWSRAGQFGYTQYF. The CDR3 nucleotides are TGTGCCTGGAGTCGAGCGGGACAGTTTGGTTATACGCAGTATTTT.